The 32 T cell receptor beta chains in this list originate from one sample, sequenced in a study of early T cells in non-severe SARS-CoV-2 infection (dated by TCRdb to the early 2020s). The library was prepared using 5' RACE. Sequencing relied on a NextSeq 500. TCRdb passed the public sequencing reads through fastp at Q25 and MiXCR, retaining productive beta sequences. Entries are consolidated by CDR3 protein sequence, retaining the most common genes and DNA. This sample comprises more than 90,000 distinct CDR3 sequences, less than 15% of them detected only once. The ten largest clonotypes hold 2% to 2.5% of the sample. Sequenced material: whole blood. These receptors all come from an adult who was a healthcare worker with PCR-confirmed SARS-CoV-2 infection or an uninfected control (not recorded which).

The chain carries TRBV6-2 or TRBV6-3 and TRBJ1-2, with D perhaps matching TRBD1 (5 bases). Germline CDR1 and CDR2: MNHEY and SVGEGT. Trimming shortened V by 5 bases and J by 7 bases, and 17 bases separated the two germline ends. There are 14 residues in the CDR3. CDR3 coding DNA: TGTGCCAGCAGTCCCGGGACTCTGACGGGTGGCTACACCTTC. Its translation: CASSPGTLTGGYTF.

This clonotype was detected only a few times. This rearrangement joins TRBV18 to TRBJ2-7; D unresolved. The V gene lost 3 bases and the J gene lost 0 bases, with 9 bases spanning the gap. The CDR3 is made up of 14 amino acids. Per germline, CDR1 KGHSH and CDR2 LQKENI. As DNA, the CDR3 is TGTGCCAGCTCACCCGGACCCAGCTCCTACGAGCAGTACTTC. The encoded protein is CASSPGPSSYEQYF.

V is TRBV4-3 and J is TRBJ1-1, with 8 bases aligning to TRBD1. Germline loops: CDR1 LGHNA, CDR2 YSLEER. The J segment lost 3 bases and the V segment lost 2 bases, leaving 8 bases of the junction unmatched. CDR3 length: 16 residues. The CDR3 nucleotides are TGCGCCAGCAGCCAAACTCATCGACAGGGGTACACTGAAGCTTTCTTT. The encoded protein is CASSQTHRQGYTEAFF.

A word on this clonotype: This clone may be a read error of a much larger clone one base away. The rearrangement joins TRBV6-5 to TRBJ1-6; D remains unclear. CDR3 length equals 15 residues. Germline CDR1 is MNHEY and CDR2 is SVGAGI. The CDR3 sequence is CVSRPIGSYNSPLHF. CDR3 sequence (DNA): TGTGTCAGCAGGCCGATCGGCTCCTATAATTCACCCCTCCACTTT.

The rearrangement links TRBV19 to TRBJ1-5; 9 positions match TRBD1. V gave up 9 bases and J gave up 5 bases; unmatched junction bases: 5. The CDR3 has 13 residues. The germline gives CDR1 LNHDA, CDR2 SQIVND (reference sequence). The CDR3 is CASEGQGYQPQHF. The CDR3, as DNA: TGTGCCAGCGAGGGACAGGGCTATCAGCCCCAGCATTTT.

This clonotype occurred many times. The V and J genes are TRBV4-1 and TRBJ1-1; D is unclear. The CDR3 has 13 amino acids. V was cut by 0 bases and J by 5 bases, with 7 bases left in between. Looked up from germline, CDR1 is MGHRA and CDR2 is YSYEKL. The CDR3 DNA reads as TGCGCCAGCAGCCAAGATAAAGGGACTGAAGCTTTCTTT. It specifies CASSQDKGTEAFF.

This clonotype came up a few times. V gene TRBV24-1 combines with J gene TRBJ1-4; D perhaps matches TRBD1 (5 bases). Trimming removed 4 bases from V and 8 bases from J, with 19 bases in between. CDR3 length equals 16 residues. Germline CDR1 reads KGHDR; CDR2 reads SFDVKD. CDR3 DNA sequence: TGTGCCACCAGTGAAACCGGGACGGCTTCGGTGGAAAAACTGTTTTTT. It is translated as CATSETGTASVEKLFF.

This clonotype turned up a few times. The CDR3 region has the DNA TGTGCCAGCAGCTTAGCGACTAGCGGCGGACCTACAAATGAGCAGTTCTTC. As protein: CASSLATSGGPTNEQFF. The chain has TRBV7-9 and TRBJ2-1; TRBD2 aligns across 9 bases. V dropped 0 bases and J dropped 7; count of bases not matched to a gene: 10. CDR3 length equals 17 residues. Germline V gene sequence: CDR1 SEHNR, CDR2 FQNEAQ (reference sequence).

The chain carries TRBV7-8 and TRBJ1-1, with D possibly being TRBD1 (6 bases). Germline CDR1 SGHVS, CDR2 FQNEAQ. This CDR3 has 12 amino acids. V dropped 5 bases and J dropped 10 bases, with 14 bases sitting between them. CDR3 loop: CASSPRTAAAFF. Written as DNA, the CDR3 is TGTGCCAGCAGCCCAAGGACAGCAGCAGCTTTCTTT.

This clonotype has at least ten counts. V and J are TRBV5-1 and TRBJ2-5, with D perhaps TRBD2 (7 bases). Germline V gene lookup returns CDR1 SGHRS and CDR2 YFSETQ. CDR3 length equals 15 residues. Trimming took 4 bases from V and 2 from J, leaving 15 bases between them. The CDR3 here is CASSPGGGGQETQYF. Here the CDR3 DNA reads TGCGCCAGCAGCCCGGGGGGCGGCGGGCAAGAGACCCAGTACTTC.

This clonotype was recorded at least ten times. Written as DNA, the CDR3 is TGTGCCAGCAGTCCCCGATGGACCGGGACAGGGACTGGCTACACCTTC. Amino acid sequence: CASSPRWTGTGTGYTF. V usage is TRBV27 and J usage is TRBJ1-2, with TRBD1 matching 9 bases. The CDR3 has 16 residues. Germline loops: CDR1 MNHEY, CDR2 SMNVEV (reference sequence). Trimming cost V 5 bases and J 7 bases; bases outside gene matches: 14.

This clonotype appeared many times. V usage is TRBV9 and J usage is TRBJ1-1; 9 nucleotides match TRBD1. CDR3 size: 16 residues. Germline assignment: CDR1 SGDLS and CDR2 YYNGEE. The junction had 13 bases not matched to a gene; V was cut back by 4 bases and J by 6 bases. The chain's CDR3 is CASSIRDRDGVSEAFF. The CDR3 bases are TGTGCCAGCAGCATACGGGACAGGGATGGTGTTTCTGAAGCTTTCTTT.

The chain couples TRBV7-9 to TRBJ2-1, with a weak D call TRBD1 (6 bases). Germline lookup yields CDR1 SEHNR and CDR2 FQNEAQ (reference sequence). The CDR3 sequence is 14 residues long. V lost 3 bases and J 3 bases, leaving 9 bases between the germline ends. Here the CDR3 reads CASSFQGRYNEQFF. The CDR3 nucleotides are TGTGCCAGCAGCTTCCAGGGGCGCTACAATGAGCAGTTCTTC.

The V gene is TRBV5-1, the J gene TRBJ2-2; D not certain. The CDR3 is 15 residues long. Trimming stripped 1 base from V and 0 bases from J, with 7 bases between. Germline assignment: CDR1 SGHRS and CDR2 YFSETQ. The CDR3 coding sequence is TGCGCCAGCAGCTTGATGGGGTCGAACACCGGGGAGCTGTTTTTT. Protein product: CASSLMGSNTGELFF.

This clonotype was seen at least ten times. The V and J genes are TRBV5-6 and TRBJ2-5; 9 positions match TRBD1. This CDR3 has 12 residues. Trimming at V came to 5 bases and at J to 4 bases, leaving 0 bases not matched to a gene. Germline CDR1 and CDR2: SGHDT and YYEEEE. The chain's CDR3 is CASRDRGETQYF. For the CDR3, the DNA is TGTGCCAGCAGGGACAGGGGAGAGACCCAGTACTTC. The whole variable domain, filled in from reference TRBV5-6 and TRBJ2-5, reads DAGVTQSPTHLIKTRGQQVTLRCSPKSGHDTVSWYQQALGQGPQFIFQYYEEEERQRGNFPDRFSGHQFPNYSSELNVNALLLGDSALYLCASRDRGETQYFGPGTRLLVL.

V usage is TRBV29-1 and J usage is TRBJ2-5; TRBD1 matches at 10 bases. CDR3 size: 14 residues. Looked up from germline, CDR1 is SQVTM and CDR2 is ANQGSEA. With 4 bases clipped from V and 5 bases from J, the junction kept 7 bases outside the gene matches. The chain's CDR3 is CSVGGTGELETQYF. In DNA form, the CDR3 reads TGCAGCGTTGGGGGGACAGGGGAATTGGAGACCCAGTACTTC.

V usage is TRBV7-2 and J usage is TRBJ2-7, with 12 positions matching TRBD2. The length of the CDR3 is 20 residues. V lost 1 base and J lost 2; bases outside the gene matches: 15. In germline, CDR1 is SGHTA, CDR2 FQGNSA. The chain's CDR3 is CASSLESELAGGGGAYEQYF. The CDR3 nucleotides are TGTGCCAGCAGCTTAGAGTCTGAACTAGCGGGGGGCGGAGGCGCCTACGAGCAGTACTTC.

This clonotype was picked up many times. V gene TRBV6-2 or TRBV6-3 combines with J gene TRBJ1-5; the match to TRBD1 covers 9 bases. Germline values: CDR1 MNHEY, CDR2 SVGEGT. The ends lost 4 bases at V and 8 bases at J; junction bases unmatched: 12. The CDR3 has 16 amino acids. The CDR3, as DNA: TGTGCCAGCAGTTCTTTCGGACAGGGGCCCAGGGAGCCCCAGCATTTT. It translates to CASSSFGQGPREPQHF.

There are many counts of this clonotype. The chain has TRBV7-2 and TRBJ2-3, with a possible D match to TRBD1 (5 bases). Per the germline V gene, CDR1 is SGHTA and CDR2 is FQGNSA. This CDR3 has 15 residues. Trimming took 3 bases from V and 2 from J, leaving 12 bases between them. CDR3 bases: TGTGCCAGCAGCTTTCAGGGTAGGGACACAGATACGCAGTATTTT. It specifies CASSFQGRDTDTQYF. The complete variable domain, with remaining parts taken from reference TRBV7-2 and TRBJ2-3, reads GAGVSQSPSNKVTEKGKDVELRCDPISGHTALYWYRQSLGQGLEFLIYFQGNSAPDKSGLPSDRFSAERTGGSVSTLTIQRTQQEDSAVYLCASSFQGRDTDTQYFGPGTRLTVL.

This clonotype was seen many times. The chain joins TRBV7-9 to TRBJ1-1; no clear D gene. The CDR3 extends over 12 amino acids. Germline V gives CDR1 SEHNR, CDR2 FQNEAQ (reference sequence). V gave up 6 bases and J gave up 7 bases, with 12 bases separating them. CDR3 loop: CASSRLPREAFF. CDR3 nucleotide sequence: TGTGCCAGCAGTCGCCTCCCCCGTGAAGCTTTCTTT. The whole variable domain, filled in from reference TRBV7-9 and TRBJ1-1, reads DTGVSQNPRHKITKRGQNVTFRCDPISEHNRLYWYRQTLGQGPEFLTYFQNEAQLEKSRLLSDRFSAERPKGSFSTLEIQRTEQGDSAMYLCASSRLPREAFFGQGTRLTVV.

The sample holds a few counts of this clonotype. The rearrangement uses TRBV11-2 and TRBJ1-1; tentatively, D is TRBD1 (5 bases). The CDR3 runs 13 residues. Looked up from germline, CDR1 is SGHAT and CDR2 is FQNNGV. The ends were cut back, 0 bases at V and 8 bases at J, with 10 bases in the middle. The CDR3 bases are TGTGCCAGCAGCTTAGACAGGGCGTACGAAGCTTTCTTT. This gives the protein CASSLDRAYEAFF.

This clonotype came up a few times. V usage is TRBV11-2 and J usage is TRBJ2-7, with a tentative D call TRBD1 (5 bases). Germline CDR1 is SGHAT and CDR2 is FQNNGV. V gave up 5 bases and J gave up 2 bases, with 16 bases separating them. The CDR3 loop spans 15 amino acids. The CDR3 DNA sequence: TGTGCCAGCAGCCGTCAGGTTGGGGCCGCCTACGAGCAGTACTTC. Protein product: CASSRQVGAAYEQYF. The full variable domain, completed using reference TRBV11-2 and TRBJ2-7, is EAGVAQSPRYKIIEKRQSVAFWCNPISGHATLYWYQQILGQGPKLLIQFQNNGVVDDSQLPKDRFSAERLKGVDSTLKIQPAKLEDSAVYLCASSRQVGAAYEQYFGPGTRLTVT.

This clonotype has a count of ten or more. The chain links TRBV27 to TRBJ1-2, with D hard to call. The length of the CDR3 is 14 residues. The germline V and J ends were trimmed by 5 bases and 4 bases, with 14 bases remaining between them. Germline CDR1 is MNHEY and CDR2 is SMNVEV (reference sequence). CDR3 nucleotide sequence: TGTGCCAGCAGTCCCCCCGGGGTGAGCTATGGCTACACCTTC. It is translated as CASSPPGVSYGYTF.

The V gene is TRBV29-1, the J gene TRBJ2-2; 8 bases match TRBD1. The CDR3 contains 14 residues. Germline V gives CDR1 SQVTM, CDR2 ANQGSEA. J gave up 0 bases and V 3 bases, and 0 bases lay outside the gene matches. CDR3 protein: CSVEGQANTGELFF. For the CDR3, the DNA is TGCAGCGTTGAGGGACAGGCGAACACCGGGGAGCTGTTTTTT.

About this clonotype itself: A much larger clone differs from this one at a single base, so this may be a read error. The chain is built from TRBV6-2 or TRBV6-3 and TRBJ1-1, with D maybe TRBD1 (6 bases). Germline V gives CDR1 MNHEY, CDR2 SVGEGT. The CDR3 consists of 13 residues. CDR3 amino acids: CASSSSWDTGAFF. The CDR3 DNA is TGTGCCAGCAGTTCTTCCTGGGACACTGGAGCTTTCTTT.

A note on this clonotype: A much larger clone differs from this one at a single base, so this may be a read error. A read error is likely, as this CDR3 ends without the conserved phenylalanine or tryptophan. V usage is TRBV3-1 and J usage is TRBJ2-1; D gene ambiguous. There are 12 residues in the CDR3. The germline V gene has CDR1 LGHDT and CDR2 YNNKEL (reference sequence). V was pared by 5 bases and J by 8 bases, with 10 bases between. This CDR3 is CASSKTSDEQFS. DNA for the CDR3: TGTGCCAGCAGCAAAACCAGTGATGAGCAGTTCTCC.

This clonotype was observed a few times. The chain recombines TRBV7-2 with TRBJ2-3; 8 bases align to TRBD1. Germline V gene sequence: CDR1 SGHTA, CDR2 FQGNSA. CDR3 length equals 16 residues. Losses at the gene ends were 1 base for V and 4 bases for J; bases not matched to a gene: 7. CDR3: CASSLGTGSVADTQYF. The CDR3 DNA reads as TGTGCCAGCAGCTTAGGGACAGGGTCAGTCGCAGATACGCAGTATTTT.

On this clonotype itself: A read error may be the cause here, since a much bigger clone is one base away. This chain's CDR3 is CASSPRPGGKQYF. In DNA, the CDR3 is TGTGCCAGCTCACCCCGGCCGGGGGGGAAGCAGTACTTC. The chain combines TRBV18 with TRBJ2-7; TRBD2 matches at 8 bases. This CDR3 has 13 residues. Trimming cost V 3 bases and J 8 bases; bases outside gene matches: 6. CDR1 and CDR2 from the germline V gene are KGHSH and LQKENI.

This clonotype appeared many times. The rearrangement links TRBV5-5 to TRBJ2-4; 8 bases are shared with TRBD1. The CDR3 spans 16 residues. V lost 3 bases and J lost 0; bases outside the gene matches: 5. The germline V gene has CDR1 SGHKS and CDR2 YYEKEE (reference sequence). CDR3 sequence reads: CASSWGTGLAKNIQYF. The CDR3 DNA reads TGTGCCAGCAGCTGGGGGACAGGTCTAGCCAAAAACATTCAGTACTTC.

This clonotype was detected ten times or more. CDR3 nucleotide sequence: TGTGCCAGCAGCCAAGATTTTCAGCCTTACAATGAGCAGTTCTTC. Translating gives CASSQDFQPYNEQFF. This chain links TRBV3-1 with TRBJ2-1; no definite D call. The length of the CDR3 is 15 residues. V was cut by 0 bases and J by 4 bases, with 10 bases left in between. Germline values: CDR1 LGHDT, CDR2 YNNKEL (reference sequence).

This clonotype was counted between two and nine times. The V and J genes are TRBV12-3 or TRBV12-4 and TRBJ1-2; a weak D match, TRBD1 (5 bases). The CDR3 sequence is 13 residues long. Trimming cost V 7 bases and J 8 bases, with 17 bases left between them. CDR3 bases: TGTGCCAGCACCCCGGACTGGGGCCGAGGCTACACCTTC. Its translation: CASTPDWGRGYTF.

This clonotype was observed many times. This chain joins TRBV20-1 and TRBJ1-1; D may be TRBD1 (6 bases). Germline assignment: CDR1 DFQATT and CDR2 SNEGSKA (reference sequence). The CDR3 spans 14 residues. V lost 6 bases and J 5 bases, leaving 19 bases between the germline ends. The CDR3 region has the DNA TGCAGTGCCAGCCGTGGGGGGCAAGGGACTGAAGCTTTCTTT. Its protein is CSASRGGQGTEAFF.